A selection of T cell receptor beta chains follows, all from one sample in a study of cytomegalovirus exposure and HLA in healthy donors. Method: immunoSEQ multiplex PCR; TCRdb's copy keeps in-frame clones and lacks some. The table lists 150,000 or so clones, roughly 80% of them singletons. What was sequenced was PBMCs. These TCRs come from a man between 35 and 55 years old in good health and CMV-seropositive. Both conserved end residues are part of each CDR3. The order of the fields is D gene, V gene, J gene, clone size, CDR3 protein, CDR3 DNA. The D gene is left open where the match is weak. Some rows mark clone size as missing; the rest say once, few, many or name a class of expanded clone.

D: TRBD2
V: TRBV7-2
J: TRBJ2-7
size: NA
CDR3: CASSLRLAASYEQYF
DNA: TGTGCCAGCAGCTTGAGACTAGCGGCCTCCTACGAGCAGTACTTC

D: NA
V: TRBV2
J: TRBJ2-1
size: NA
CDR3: CASSEYKGVGKNEQFF
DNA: TGTGCCAGCAGTGAATACAAGGGGGTGGGGAAGAATGAGCAGTTCTTC

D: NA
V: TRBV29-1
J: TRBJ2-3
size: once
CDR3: CSAGMASGRTDTQYF
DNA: TGCAGCGCCGGAATGGCCAGCGGCCGCACAGATACGCAGTATTTT

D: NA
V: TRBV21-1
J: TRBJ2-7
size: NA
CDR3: CASSAQSCSYEQYF
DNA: TGTGCCAGCAGCGCGCAAAGCTGTTCCTACGAGCAGTACTTC

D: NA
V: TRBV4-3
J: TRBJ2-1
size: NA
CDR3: CASSPSEKLEQFF
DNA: TGCGCCAGCAGCCCATCGGAGAAATTAGAGCAGTTCTTC

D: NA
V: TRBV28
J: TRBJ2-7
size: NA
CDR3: CASGGGSSSYEQYF
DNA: TGTGCCAGCGGTGGCGGGTCTAGCTCCTACGAGCAGTACTTC

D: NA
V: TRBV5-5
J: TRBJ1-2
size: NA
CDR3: CASSLQGNYGYTF
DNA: TGTGCCAGCAGCTTGCAGGGGAACTATGGCTACACCTTC

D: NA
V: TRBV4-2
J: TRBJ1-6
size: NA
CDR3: CASSPTRVHNSPLHF
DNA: TGTGCCAGCAGCCCGACGCGGGTGCATAATTCACCCCTCCACTTT

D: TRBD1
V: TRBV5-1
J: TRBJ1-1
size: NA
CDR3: CASSLGQGGGGNTEAFF
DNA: TGCGCCAGCAGCTTGGGACAGGGTGGGGGTGGGAACACTGAAGCTTTCTTT

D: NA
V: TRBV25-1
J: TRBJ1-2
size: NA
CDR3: CASSESPGGPHGYTF
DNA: TGTGCCAGCAGTGAATCTCCGGGAGGCCCTCATGGCTACACCTTC

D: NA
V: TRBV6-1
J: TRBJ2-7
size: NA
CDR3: CATPGLNYEQYF
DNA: TGTGCCACTCCCGGACTAAACTACGAGCAGTACTTC

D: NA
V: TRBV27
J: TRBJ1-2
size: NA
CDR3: CASGVRGSRGYTF
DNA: TGTGCCAGCGGTGTCAGGGGTTCTCGAGGCTACACCTTC

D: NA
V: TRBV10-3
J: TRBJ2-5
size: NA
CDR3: CAIRDNEETQYF
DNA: TGTGCCATTCGGGACAACGAAGAGACCCAGTACTTC

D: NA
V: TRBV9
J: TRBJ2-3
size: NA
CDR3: CASSVASTDTQYF
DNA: TGTGCCAGCAGCGTAGCGAGCACAGATACGCAGTATTTT

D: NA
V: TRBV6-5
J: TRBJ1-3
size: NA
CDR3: CASSYSGGNTIYF
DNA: TGTGCCAGCAGTTACTCTGGGGGGAACACCATATATTTT

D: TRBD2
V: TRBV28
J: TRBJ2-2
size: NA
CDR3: CASSSGVTSGSAGELFF
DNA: TGTGCCAGCAGTTCAGGAGTGACTAGCGGGAGCGCCGGGGAGCTGTTTTTT

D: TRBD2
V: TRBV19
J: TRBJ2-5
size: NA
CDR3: CASSLAGVVETQYF
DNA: TGTGCCAGTAGTCTAGCGGGAGTAGTAGAGACCCAGTACTTC

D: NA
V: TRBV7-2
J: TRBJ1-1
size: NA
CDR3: CASSLQGLANTEAFF
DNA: TGTGCCAGCAGCTTGCAGGGGTTGGCGAACACTGAAGCTTTCTTT

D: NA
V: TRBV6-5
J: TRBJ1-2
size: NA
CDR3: CASSSPKGVGYGYTF
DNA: TGTGCCAGCAGTTCCCCGAAGGGGGTCGGATATGGCTACACCTTC

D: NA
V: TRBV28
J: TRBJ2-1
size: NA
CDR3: CASSSRSALDKEQFF
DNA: NA

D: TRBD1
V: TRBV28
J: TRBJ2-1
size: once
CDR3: CASSRQGRNEQFF
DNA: TGTGCCAGCAGCCGACAGGGAAGGAATGAGCAGTTCTTC

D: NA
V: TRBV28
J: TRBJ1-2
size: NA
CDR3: CASSLTGNYGYTF
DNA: TGTGCCAGCAGCCTAACGGGGAACTATGGCTACACCTTC

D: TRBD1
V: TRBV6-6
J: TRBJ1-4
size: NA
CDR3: CASSYYDHRGHEKLFF
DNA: TGTGCCAGCAGTTACTATGACCACAGGGGGCATGAAAAACTGTTTTTT

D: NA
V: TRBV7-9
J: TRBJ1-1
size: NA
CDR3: CASSLRGREGDTEAFF
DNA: TGTGCCAGCAGCTTGCGGGGCAGGGAGGGGGACACTGAAGCTTTCTTT

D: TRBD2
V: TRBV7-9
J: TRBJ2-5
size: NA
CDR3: CASSLILAGPLETQYF
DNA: TGTGCCAGCAGCTTAATTCTAGCGGGGCCACTAGAGACCCAGTACTTC

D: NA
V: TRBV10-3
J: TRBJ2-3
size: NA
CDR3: CAIRGGTDTQYF
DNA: TGTGCCATCAGGGGCGGCACAGATACGCAGTATTTT

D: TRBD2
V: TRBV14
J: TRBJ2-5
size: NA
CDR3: CASSHISGSWQETQYF
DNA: TGTGCCAGCAGCCACATCAGCGGGAGCTGGCAAGAGACCCAGTACTTC

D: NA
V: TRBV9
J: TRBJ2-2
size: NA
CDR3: CASSARGSTGELFF
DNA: TGTGCCAGCAGCGCCCGAGGTAGTACCGGGGAGCTGTTTTTT

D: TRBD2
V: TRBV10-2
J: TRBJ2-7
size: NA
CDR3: CASRPGTSNEQYF
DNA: TGCGCCAGCAGACCAGGGACTAGCAACGAGCAGTACTTC

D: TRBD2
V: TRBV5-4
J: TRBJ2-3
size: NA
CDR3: CASSSGTSSTDTQYF
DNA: TGTGCCAGCAGTTCCGGGACTAGTAGCACAGATACGCAGTATTTT

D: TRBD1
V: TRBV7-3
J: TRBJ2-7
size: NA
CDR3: CASSLIGGDEQYF
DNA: TGTGCCAGCAGCTTAATAGGGGGCGACGAGCAGTACTTC

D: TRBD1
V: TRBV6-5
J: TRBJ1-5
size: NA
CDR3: CDHPGQGSNQPQHF
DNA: TGTGACCATCCGGGACAGGGAAGCAATCAGCCCCAGCATTTT

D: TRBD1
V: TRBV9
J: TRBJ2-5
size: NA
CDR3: CASSETGVQAETQYF
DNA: TGTGCCAGCAGCGAGACAGGGGTTCAGGCAGAGACCCAGTACTTC

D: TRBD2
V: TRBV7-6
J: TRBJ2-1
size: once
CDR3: CASSLVSSGGSSYNEQFF
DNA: TGTGCCAGCAGCTTAGTTTCTAGCGGGGGGAGCTCCTACAATGAGCAGTTCTTC

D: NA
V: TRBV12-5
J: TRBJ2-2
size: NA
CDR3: CASGLGLGHSNTGELFF
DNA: TGTGCTAGTGGTTTGGGCCTGGGACATTCGAACACCGGGGAGCTGTTTTTT

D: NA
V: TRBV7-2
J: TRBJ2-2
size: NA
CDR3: CASSLRITGELFF
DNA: TGTGCCAGCAGCCTCCGTATCACCGGGGAGCTGTTTTTT

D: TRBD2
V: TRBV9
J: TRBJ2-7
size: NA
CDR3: CASSVEPGLGAEQYF
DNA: TGTGCCAGCAGCGTAGAGCCGGGACTAGGAGCCGAGCAGTACTTC

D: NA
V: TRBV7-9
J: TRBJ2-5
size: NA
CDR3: CSSSRYGGQYF
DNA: TGTTCCAGCAGCCGGTACGGCGGCCAGTACTTC

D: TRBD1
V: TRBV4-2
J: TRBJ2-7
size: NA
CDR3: CASSPRQGRSEQYF
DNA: TGTGCCAGCAGCCCCCGACAGGGGAGGTCCGAGCAGTACTTC

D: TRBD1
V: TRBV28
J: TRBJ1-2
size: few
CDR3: CASSLLGQGPQNYGYTF
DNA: TGTGCCAGCAGCCTCCTGGGACAGGGGCCCCAAAACTATGGCTACACCTTC

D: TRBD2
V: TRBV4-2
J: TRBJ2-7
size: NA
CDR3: CASSQQLAGSYEQYF
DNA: TGTGCCAGCAGCCAACAGCTAGCGGGCTCCTACGAGCAGTACTTC

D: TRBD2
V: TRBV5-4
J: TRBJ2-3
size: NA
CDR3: CASSFGLAVTDTQYF
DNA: TGTGCCAGCAGCTTCGGACTAGCGGTCACAGATACGCAGTATTTT

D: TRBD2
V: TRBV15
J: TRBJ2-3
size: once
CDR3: CATALTSRRITDTQYF
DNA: TGTGCCACCGCTTTGACTAGCCGTCGGATCACAGATACGCAGTATTTT

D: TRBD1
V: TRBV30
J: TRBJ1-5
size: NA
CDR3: CAWSGRTGGRQPQHF
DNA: TGTGCCTGGAGTGGCAGGACAGGGGGCAGACAGCCCCAGCATTTT

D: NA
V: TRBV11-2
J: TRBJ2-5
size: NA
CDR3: CASSLGRGETQYF
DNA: TGTGCCAGCAGCTTGGGCAGGGGAGAGACCCAGTACTTC

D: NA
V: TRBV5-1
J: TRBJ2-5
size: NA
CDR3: CASSLASETQYF
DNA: TGCGCCAGCAGCTTGGCCTCCGAGACCCAGTACTTC

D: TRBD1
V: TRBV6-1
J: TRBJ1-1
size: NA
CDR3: CASSGTGFNTEAFF
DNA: TGTGCCAGCAGTGGGACAGGATTCAACACTGAAGCTTTCTTT

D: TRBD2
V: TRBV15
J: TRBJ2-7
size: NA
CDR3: CATSPLGGSRREQYF
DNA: TGTGCCACCAGCCCCTTGGGAGGGAGTAGACGCGAGCAGTACTTC